The rows below give T cell receptor beta chains drawn from one sample of a study of blood T cell repertoires in COVID-19. Using immunoSEQ multiplex PCR, the repertoire was profiled, and TCRdb retains in-frame clones only, with some absent. The sample consists of around 56,000 clones, around four fifths of them appearing once. Sequencing was performed on peripheral blood. Receptor source: a woman between 65 and 79 years old with acute or convalescent COVID-19. Both conserved end residues are part of each CDR3. A D gene is named only where the DNA matches it firmly. Some rows mark clone size as missing; the rest say once, few, many or name a class of expanded clone.

j_gene	d_gene	v_gene	abundance	CDR3nt	CDR3aa
TRBJ1-2	NA	TRBV5-4	NA	TGTGCCAGCAGGATGACAGGTGCCTATGGCTACACCTTC	CASRMTGAYGYTF
TRBJ1-5	NA	TRBV7-9	NA	TGTGCCAGCAGCTTAGGGGACACGGGCAATCAGCCCCAGCATTTT	CASSLGDTGNQPQHF
TRBJ2-1	TRBD2	TRBV30	NA	TGTGCCTGGAGTAACGCGGGGGGCTCCTACAATGAGCAGTTCTTC	CAWSNAGGSYNEQFF
TRBJ1-2	TRBD1	TRBV7-6	NA	TGTGCCAGCACCCCACCTCACCTGACAGGGGGCTATGGCTACACCTTC	CASTPPHLTGGYGYTF
TRBJ1-4	NA	TRBV6-1	NA	TGTGCCAGCAGTGAATCAGGGGCAACTAATGAAAAACTGTTTTTT	CASSESGATNEKLFF
TRBJ1-5	NA	TRBV27	NA	TGTGCCAGCAGGGCCTCCGGACTAACCCAGCCCCAGCATTTT	CASRASGLTQPQHF
TRBJ1-2	TRBD1	TRBV6-4	once	TGTGCCAGCAGTGACTCCCCGACAGGGTTTAGTGGCTACACCTTC	CASSDSPTGFSGYTF
TRBJ1-2	NA	TRBV5-6	NA	TGTGCCAGCAGCTATAAGGTTGGGGGGGACTATGGCTACACCTTC	CASSYKVGGDYGYTF
TRBJ2-2	TRBD1	TRBV18	NA	TGTGCCAGCTCACAGGGGGCTGGTCGGACCGGGGAGCTGTTTTTT	CASSQGAGRTGELFF
TRBJ1-3	NA	TRBV7-6	NA	TGTGCCAGCAGCTTAGGTGGACTTCTCGGAAACACCATATATTTT	CASSLGGLLGNTIYF
TRBJ1-2	NA	TRBV6-5	NA	TGTGCCAGCAGTAAACACGCTAACTATGGCTACACCTTC	CASSKHANYGYTF
TRBJ2-1	TRBD2	TRBV9	NA	TGTGCCAGCAGCGTAGAGGGACTAACTAGGGATGAGCAGTTCTTC	CASSVEGLTRDEQFF
TRBJ2-1	NA	TRBV27	NA	TGTGCCAGCAGTTCCGATAGGCGGGGACCTTACAATGAGCAGTTCTTC	CASSSDRRGPYNEQFF
TRBJ1-5	NA	TRBV5-1	few	TGCGCCAGCAGCTTGGGAGGGGGTGACCATCAGCCCCAGCATTTT	CASSLGGGDHQPQHF
TRBJ1-1	TRBD1	TRBV27	few	TGTGCCAGCAGTTCTCGGACAGGAATAAGACAAGCTTTCTTT	CASSSRTGIRQAFF
TRBJ2-5	NA	TRBV9	NA	TGTGCCAGCAGTGACAGAGACCAAGAGACCCAGTACTTC	CASSDRDQETQYF
TRBJ1-1	NA	TRBV19	NA	TGTGCCAGTAGTATAGTCAGACAGGCCCCTGAAGCTTTCTTT	CASSIVRQAPEAFF
TRBJ2-5	NA	TRBV2	NA	TGTGCCAGCAGTTCGGGGTACCAAGAGACCCAGTACTTC	CASSSGYQETQYF
TRBJ1-1	NA	TRBV30	NA	TGTGCCTGGAGTATCGGCGGGACTGAAGCTTTCTTT	CAWSIGGTEAFF
TRBJ2-1	NA	TRBV11-2	NA	TGTGCCAGCACCCCCAGGGGGCGGGGGGGCAATGAGCAGTTCTTC	CASTPRGRGGNEQFF
TRBJ2-1	TRBD1	TRBV5-1	many	TGCGCCAGCAGCTCCGGACAGGGTCCCAATGAGCAGTTCTTC	CASSSGQGPNEQFF
TRBJ2-1	NA	TRBV5-4	NA	TGTGCCAGCAGCTCAACCACCTACGGTCCCTACAATGAGCAGTTCTTC	CASSSTTYGPYNEQFF
TRBJ1-1	NA	TRBV30	NA	TGTGCCTGGAGTGTGGCCGTTGAAGCTTTCTTT	CAWSVAVEAFF
TRBJ1-2	TRBD1	TRBV10-1	NA	TGCGCCAGCAGCCCCGGGACAGGGAAAAATAATGGCTACACCTTC	CASSPGTGKNNGYTF
TRBJ1-1	NA	TRBV19	NA	TGTGCCAGTAGACCTCGGGACACCGGGTACACTGAAGCTTTCTTT	CASRPRDTGYTEAFF
TRBJ1-1	NA	TRBV5-1	NA	TGCGCCAGCAAGGGAGAGACTGAAGCTTTCTTT	CASKGETEAFF
TRBJ1-1	TRBD1	TRBV5-1	NA	TGCGCCAGCAGTCTCCTAGGGGGCACGAGCACTGAAGCTTTCTTT	CASSLLGGTSTEAFF
TRBJ1-2	TRBD1	TRBV30	once	TGTGCCTGGAGGGAACAGGGGGCTAGAAACTATGGCTACACCTTC	CAWREQGARNYGYTF
TRBJ1-6	TRBD1	TRBV2	NA	TGTGCCAGCAGTGAAGAGGGACAGGGGGATTCACCCCTCCACTTT	CASSEEGQGDSPLHF
TRBJ2-7	TRBD1	TRBV18	NA	TGTGCCACCGCAACCGGGACAGGGGGCGAGCAGTACTTC	CATATGTGGEQYF
TRBJ1-5	NA	TRBV19	NA	TGTGCCAGTAGTATAGCGGGACATGCTGATCAGCCCCAGCATTTT	CASSIAGHADQPQHF
TRBJ1-1	NA	TRBV29-1	once	TGCAGCGTTGAGGTCCGGTTGCGGGGGACTGAAGCTTTCTTT	CSVEVRLRGTEAFF
TRBJ2-1	NA	TRBV18	once	TGTGCCAGCTCACCACGGGGGGATGAGCAGTTCTTC	CASSPRGDEQFF
TRBJ1-2	NA	TRBV6-1	NA	TGTGCCAGCAGTGAAGAGGGGTTCGACTACACCTTC	CASSEEGFDYTF
TRBJ2-5	TRBD2	TRBV4-1	few	TGCGCCAGCAGCCAAGATACCCAGCGGGGGCCCTGGGAGACCCAGTACTTC	CASSQDTQRGPWETQYF
TRBJ2-2	NA	TRBV18	many	TGTGCCAGCTCACCGGGGGGAAACACCGGGGAGCTGTTTTTT	CASSPGGNTGELFF
TRBJ2-1	TRBD1	TRBV24-1	NA	TGTGCCACCATGGGTTGGGACAGGGGGGTCAATGAGCAGTTCTTC	CATMGWDRGVNEQFF
TRBJ1-2	TRBD1	TRBV5-4	NA	TGTGCCAGCAGCCTATTAACAGGGGCATATGGCTACACCTTC	CASSLLTGAYGYTF
TRBJ2-5	NA	TRBV19	NA	TGTGCCAGTAGTATCAGGGAGACCCAGTACTTC	CASSIRETQYF
TRBJ2-3	NA	TRBV19	NA	TGTGCCAGTAGTACCCGGGACAAGGGCAGCACAGATACGCAGTATTTT	CASSTRDKGSTDTQYF
TRBJ2-2	TRBD1	TRBV30	NA	TGTGCCTGGGGACAGGGTAACACCGGGGAGCTGTTTTTT	CAWGQGNTGELFF
TRBJ2-2	NA	TRBV3-1/TRBV3-2	NA	TGTGCCACCTTAGACGGGGCCGGGGAGCTGTTTTTT	CATLDGAGELFF
TRBJ1-2	TRBD1	TRBV3-1/TRBV3-2	few	TGTGCCAGCAGCCCAACCCCGGGACAGGGGTACTATGGCTACACCTTC	CASSPTPGQGYYGYTF
TRBJ1-6	NA	TRBV30	NA	TGTGCCTGGAGTCCAACAGGTTATTATAATTCACCCCTCCACTTT	CAWSPTGYYNSPLHF
TRBJ2-3	TRBD2	TRBV11-1	NA	TGTGCCAGCAGCTTAGCGCGGGGGGCCTATAGCACAGATACGCAGTATTTT	CASSLARGAYSTDTQYF
TRBJ2-1	TRBD2	TRBV9	NA	TGTGCCAGCAGCGTAGGCTATAGCGGGGGGGCAATTAATGAGCAGTTCTTC	CASSVGYSGGAINEQFF
TRBJ2-1	NA	TRBV6-5	many	TGTGCCAGCAGTTACTCACCTAGTGAGCAGTTCTTC	CASSYSPSEQFF
TRBJ1-2	TRBD1	TRBV14	NA	TGTGCCAGCAGCCCTAACAGGGGGGTTGACTATGGCTACACCTTC	CASSPNRGVDYGYTF
TRBJ2-3	TRBD1	TRBV25-1	NA	TGTGCCAGCCGGGACAGTATCACAGATACGCAGTATTTT	CASRDSITDTQYF